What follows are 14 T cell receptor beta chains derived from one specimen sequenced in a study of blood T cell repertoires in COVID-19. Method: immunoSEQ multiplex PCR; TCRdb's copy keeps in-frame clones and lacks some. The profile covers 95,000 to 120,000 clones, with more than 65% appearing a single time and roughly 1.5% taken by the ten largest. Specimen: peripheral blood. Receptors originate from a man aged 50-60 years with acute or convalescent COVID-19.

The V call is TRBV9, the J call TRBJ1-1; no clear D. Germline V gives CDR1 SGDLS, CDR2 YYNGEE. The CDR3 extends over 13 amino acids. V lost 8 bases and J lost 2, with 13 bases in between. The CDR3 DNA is TGTGCCAGTCAGCGGGAAGTAAACACTGAAGCTTTCTTT. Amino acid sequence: CASQREVNTEAFF. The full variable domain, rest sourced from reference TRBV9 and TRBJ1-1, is DSGVTQTPKHLITATGQRVTLRCSPRSGDLSVYWYQQSLDQGLQFLIQYYNGEERAKGNILERFSAQQFPDLHSELNLSSLELGDSALYFCASQREVNTEAFFGQGTRLTVV.

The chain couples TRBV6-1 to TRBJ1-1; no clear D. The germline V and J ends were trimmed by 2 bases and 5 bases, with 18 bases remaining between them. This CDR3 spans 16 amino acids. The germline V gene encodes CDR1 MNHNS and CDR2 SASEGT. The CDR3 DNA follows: TGTGCCAGCAGTGAATTTGGTACAGCCTCGTTGACTGAAGCTTTCTTT. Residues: CASSEFGTASLTEAFF.

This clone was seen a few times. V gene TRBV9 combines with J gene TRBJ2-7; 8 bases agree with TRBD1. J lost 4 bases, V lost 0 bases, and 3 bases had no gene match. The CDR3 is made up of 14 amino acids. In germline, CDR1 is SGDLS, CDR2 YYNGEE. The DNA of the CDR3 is TGTGCCAGCAGCGTAGGACAGGGGAATTACGAGCAGTACTTC. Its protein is CASSVGQGNYEQYF. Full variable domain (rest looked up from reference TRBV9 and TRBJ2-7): DSGVTQTPKHLITATGQRVTLRCSPRSGDLSVYWYQQSLDQGLQFLIQYYNGEERAKGNILERFSAQQFPDLHSELNLSSLELGDSALYFCASSVGQGNYEQYFGPGTRLTVT.

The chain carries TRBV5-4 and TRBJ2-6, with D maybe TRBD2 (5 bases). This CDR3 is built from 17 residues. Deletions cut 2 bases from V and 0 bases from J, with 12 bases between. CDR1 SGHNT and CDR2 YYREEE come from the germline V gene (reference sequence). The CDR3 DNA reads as TGTGCCAGCAGCTTCAAGGGAGTTCTCTCTGGGGCCAACGTCCTGACTTTC. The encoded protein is CASSFKGVLSGANVLTF.

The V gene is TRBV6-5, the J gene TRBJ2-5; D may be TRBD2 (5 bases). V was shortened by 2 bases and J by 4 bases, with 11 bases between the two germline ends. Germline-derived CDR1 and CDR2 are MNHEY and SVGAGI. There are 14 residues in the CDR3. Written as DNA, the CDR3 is TGTGCCAGCAGTTACGGAGGACCCGGAGAGACCCAGTACTTC. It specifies CASSYGGPGETQYF.

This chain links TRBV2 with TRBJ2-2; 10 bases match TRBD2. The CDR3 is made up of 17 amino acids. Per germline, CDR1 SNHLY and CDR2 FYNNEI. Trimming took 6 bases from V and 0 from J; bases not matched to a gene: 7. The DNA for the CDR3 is TGTGCCAGCAGCTGGACTAGCGGTATTTCGAACACCGGGGAGCTGTTTTTT. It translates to CASSWTSGISNTGELFF.

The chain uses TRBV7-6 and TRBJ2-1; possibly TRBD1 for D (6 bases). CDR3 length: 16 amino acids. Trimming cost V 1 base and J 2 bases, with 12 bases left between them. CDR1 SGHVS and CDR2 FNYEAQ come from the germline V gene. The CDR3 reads CASSLGGRGTYNEQFF. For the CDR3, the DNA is TGTGCCAGCAGCTTAGGGGGCAGGGGTACCTACAATGAGCAGTTCTTC.

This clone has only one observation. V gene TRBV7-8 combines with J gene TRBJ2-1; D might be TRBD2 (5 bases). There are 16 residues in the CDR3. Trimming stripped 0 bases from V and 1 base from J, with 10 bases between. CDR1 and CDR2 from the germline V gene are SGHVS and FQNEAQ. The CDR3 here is CASSLAPLASYNEQFF. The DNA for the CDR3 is TGTGCCAGCAGCTTAGCGCCTCTAGCTTCCTACAATGAGCAGTTCTTC. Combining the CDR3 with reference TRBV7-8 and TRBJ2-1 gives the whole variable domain GAGVSQSPRYKVAKRGQDVALRCDPISGHVSLFWYQQALGQGPEFLTYFQNEAQLDKSGLPSDRFFAERPEGSVSTLKIQRTQQEDSAVYLCASSLAPLASYNEQFFGPGTRLTVL.

The CDR3 region is CASSYSRGTVSSGNTIYF. CDR3 nucleotides: TGTGCCAGCAGCTACTCAAGAGGGACAGTCTCTTCTGGAAACACCATATATTTT. V is TRBV3-1 (or the pseudogene TRBV3-2) and J is TRBJ1-3; 7 bases are shared with TRBD1. CDR1 LGHDT and CDR2 YNNKEL come from the germline V gene (reference sequence). With V trimmed by 5 bases and J by 1 base, 14 bases remained unmatched. The CDR3 runs to 18 residues.

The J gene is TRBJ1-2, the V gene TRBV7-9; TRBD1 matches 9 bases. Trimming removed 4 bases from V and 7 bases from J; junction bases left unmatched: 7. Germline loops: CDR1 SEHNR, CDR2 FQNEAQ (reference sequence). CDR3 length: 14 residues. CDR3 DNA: TGTGCCAGCAGCTCGACGACAGGGGGACTTGGCTACACCTTC. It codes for CASSSTTGGLGYTF.

The CDR3 sequence: CASSQYPAYGYTF. In nucleotides, the CDR3 is TGTGCCAGCAGCCAGTATCCCGCCTATGGCTACACCTTC. The chain recombines TRBV9 with TRBJ1-2; D unresolved. The germline V gene encodes CDR1 SGDLS and CDR2 YYNGEE. CDR3 length: 13 amino acids. Trimming took 4 bases from V and 4 from J, leaving 11 bases between them.

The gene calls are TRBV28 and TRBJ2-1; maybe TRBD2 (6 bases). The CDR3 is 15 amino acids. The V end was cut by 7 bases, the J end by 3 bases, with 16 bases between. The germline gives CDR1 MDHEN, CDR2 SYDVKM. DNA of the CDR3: TGTGCCAGCACCCTTCGGAACGGGGGCTACAATGAGCAGTTCTTC. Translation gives CASTLRNGGYNEQFF.

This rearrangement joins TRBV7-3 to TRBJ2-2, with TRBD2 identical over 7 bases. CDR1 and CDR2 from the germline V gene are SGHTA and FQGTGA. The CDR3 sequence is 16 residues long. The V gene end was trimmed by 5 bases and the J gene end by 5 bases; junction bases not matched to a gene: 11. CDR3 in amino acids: CASSLVPTSSTGELFF. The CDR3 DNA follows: TGTGCCAGCAGCCTCGTACCGACTAGCTCTACCGGGGAGCTGTTTTTT. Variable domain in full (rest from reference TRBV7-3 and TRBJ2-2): GAGVSQTPSNKVTEKGKYVELRCDPISGHTALYWYRQSLGQGPEFLIYFQGTGAADDSGLPNDRFFAVRPEGSVSTLKIQRTERGDSAVYLCASSLVPTSSTGELFFGEGSRLTVL.

The CDR3, as DNA: TGTGCCAGCAGCCCCCGGACAGGGTATGAGCAGTACTTC. It encodes CASSPRTGYEQYF. The V and J genes are TRBV7-3 and TRBJ2-7; the match to TRBD1 covers 8 bases. The CDR3 is 13 residues long. Germline CDR1 SGHTA, CDR2 FQGTGA. Trimming took 5 bases from V and 7 from J; bases not matched to a gene: 7.